The subject of this entry is one T cell receptor (beta chain). CDR1 is ENHRY, CDR2 SYGVKD, per germline. The CDR3 spans 14 residues. V was trimmed by 4 bases and J by 6 bases, leaving 14 bases between them. The assay was immunoSEQ multiplex PCR, and TCRdb's table has in-frame clones only and misses some. The profile shows 75,000 to 100,000 clones, about nine tenths of them singletons. The data were obtained in a study of control samples from healthy donors and cancer patients. The clonotype was recovered from a human donor in good health. The donor label of this sample is uncertain. The V gene is TRBV10-3, the J gene TRBJ2-3; TRBD1 or TRBD2 may be the D gene (5 bases each). Sequenced material: blood. CDR3 DNA sequence: TGTGCCATCAGTGTGGGACCAATGGGGGATACGCAGTATTTT. As protein: CAISVGPMGDTQYF.